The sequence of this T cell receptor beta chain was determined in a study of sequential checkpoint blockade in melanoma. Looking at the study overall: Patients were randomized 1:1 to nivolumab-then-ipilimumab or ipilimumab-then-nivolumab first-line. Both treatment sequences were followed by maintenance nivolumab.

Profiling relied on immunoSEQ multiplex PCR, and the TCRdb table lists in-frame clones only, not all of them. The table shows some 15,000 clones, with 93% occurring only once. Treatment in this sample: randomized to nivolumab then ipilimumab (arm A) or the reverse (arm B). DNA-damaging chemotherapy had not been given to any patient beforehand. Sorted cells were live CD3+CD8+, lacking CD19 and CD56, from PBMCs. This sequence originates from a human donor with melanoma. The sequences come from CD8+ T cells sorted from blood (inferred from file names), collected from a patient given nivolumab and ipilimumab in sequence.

In DNA form, the CDR3 reads TGTGCCAGCAGCGACGGACTTTTCAATGAGCAGTTCTTC. Its protein product is CASSDGLFNEQFF. V gene TRBV28 combines with J gene TRBJ2-1, with D tentatively TRBD2 (5 bases). V gave up 6 bases and J gave up 6 bases, with 12 bases separating them. The germline gives CDR1 MDHEN, CDR2 SYDVKM. This CDR3 contains 13 residues.